These 27 T cell receptor beta chains were all obtained from the same sample, sequenced in a study of vaccination effects on CD4 cells after COVID-19. Peptide-pool stimulation followed by sequencing identified expanded antigen-specific CD4+ clonotypes in the ViraFEST assay. Isolating CD4+ T cells followed more than 9 days of culture. Two-dose BNT162b2 or mRNA-1273 vaccination was given to participants. Which antigens these TCRs recognize remains unknown. Produced via immunoSEQ multiplex PCR; TCRdb's table is partial and in-frame only. Of under 85,000 clones listed, 77% are singletons. This specimen was CD4+ T cells from PBMCs cultured with HCoV-OC43 spike peptides, taken after COVID-19 vaccination. Described subset: HCoV-OC43 spike overlapping peptide pool stimulation. These receptors all stem from a human donor who received a COVID-19 vaccine.

The genes are TRBV6-1 and TRBJ2-7; D tentatively fits TRBD1 or TRBD2 (7 bases each). V was shortened by 3 bases and J by 3 bases, with 15 bases between the two germline ends. Looked up from germline, CDR1 is MNHNS and CDR2 is SASEGT. CDR3 length equals 15 residues. In DNA, the CDR3 is TGTGCCAGCAGTGAGGGAGGGCACAGGGGCTACGAGCAGTACGTC. It yields the protein CASSEGGHRGYEQYV.

The chain recombines TRBV6-4 with TRBJ2-3; 7 nucleotides agree with TRBD1. Per the germline V gene, CDR1 is MRHNA and CDR2 is SNTAGT. This CDR3 has 18 residues. Unmatched junction bases numbered 14, after V lost 5 bases and J lost 0 bases. CDR3 amino acids: CASSNTFWDRESTDTQYF. The CDR3 bases are TGTGCCAGCAGTAACACTTTCTGGGACAGAGAAAGCACAGATACGCAGTATTTT.

J is TRBJ2-1 and V is TRBV18; TRBD2 matches 10 bases. Germline V gene sequence: CDR1 KGHSH, CDR2 LQKENI. CDR3 length: 15 amino acids. V dropped 7 bases and J dropped 3; count of bases not matched to a gene: 6. DNA of the CDR3: TGTGCCAGCTTAAAAACTAGCGGGAACTACAATGAGCAGTTCTTC. Translation gives CASLKTSGNYNEQFF. The variable domain in full, completed from reference TRBV18 and TRBJ2-1, reads NAGVMQNPRHLVRRRGQEARLRCSPMKGHSHVYWYRQLPEEGLKFMVYLQKENIIDESGMPKERFSAEFPKEGPSILRIQQVVRGDSAAYFCASLKTSGNYNEQFFGPGTRLTVL.

This chain links TRBV5-4 with TRBJ2-2; D uncertain. V lost 0 bases, J lost 7 bases, and 7 bases lay in between. The CDR3 is 13 residues long. Germline V gene data show CDR1 as SGHNT and CDR2 as YYREEE (reference sequence). In DNA form, the CDR3 reads TGTGCCAGCAGCTTGGACCCTGACGGGGAGCTGTTTTTT. Translated: CASSLDPDGELFF.

The chain joins TRBV19 to TRBJ1-5, with 9 positions matching TRBD1. Germline V gives CDR1 LNHDA, CDR2 SQIVND (reference sequence). The CDR3 extends over 16 amino acids. The trim removed 3 bases at V and 6 bases at J, leaving 9 bases unmatched. The CDR3: CASSIPPGTGSQPQHF. For the CDR3, the DNA is TGTGCCAGTAGTATTCCCCCAGGGACAGGGTCTCAGCCCCAGCATTTT. The full variable domain, its missing parts supplied by reference TRBV19 and TRBJ1-5, is DGGITQSPKYLFRKEGQNVTLSCEQNLNHDAMYWYRQDPGQGLRLIYYSQIVNDFQKGDIAEGYSVSREKKESFPLTVTSAQKNPTAFYLCASSIPPGTGSQPQHFGDGTRLSIL.

The V call is TRBV29-1, the J call TRBJ2-3; D may be TRBD1 (6 bases). Trimming removed 7 bases at V and 5 bases at J, with 16 bases between. The CDR3 totals 13 residues. CDR1 SQVTM and CDR2 ANQGSEA come from the germline V gene. The chain's CDR3 is CSANRASVDTQYF. The CDR3 DNA sequence: TGCAGCGCAAACAGGGCTTCGGTAGATACGCAGTATTTT.

This chain connects TRBV2 to TRBJ2-3; maybe TRBD2 (6 bases). This CDR3 is 13 amino acids long. CDR1 SNHLY and CDR2 FYNNEI come from the germline V gene. V lost 6 bases, J lost 7 bases, and 14 bases lay in between. The CDR3 nucleotides read TGTGCCAGCAGAAGCGGGTACGTGTATACGCAGTATTTT. The encoded protein is CASRSGYVYTQYF.

This chain connects TRBV6-6 to TRBJ2-2, with 7 positions matching TRBD1. The CDR3 is 14 amino acids. Per the germline V gene, CDR1 is MNHNY and CDR2 is SVGAGI (reference sequence). Trimming cost V 5 bases and J 4 bases; bases outside gene matches: 4. CDR3 nucleotides: TGTGCCAGCAGTCGGACAGGATCCACCGGGGAGCTGTTTTTT. It specifies CASSRTGSTGELFF.

The chain recombines TRBV5-6 with TRBJ1-6; possibly TRBD1 for D (5 bases). CDR3 size: 13 residues. V lost 4 bases and J lost 7, with 9 bases in between. Germline-derived CDR1 and CDR2 are SGHDT and YYEEEE. CDR3 residues: CASSPGENSPLHF. DNA of the CDR3: TGTGCCAGCAGCCCGGGGGAAAATTCACCCCTCCACTTT.

The chain has TRBV3-1 (or the pseudogene TRBV3-2) and TRBJ1-3; 7 bases line up with TRBD1. V shed 3 bases and J 2 bases; nucleotides not matched to a gene: 1. The CDR3 consists of 14 residues. Germline CDR1 LGHDT, CDR2 YNNKEL (reference sequence). CDR3 sequence reads: CASSQTGTGNTIYF. The DNA for the CDR3 is TGTGCCAGCAGCCAGACAGGGACTGGAAACACCATATATTTT.

This chain joins TRBV6-5 and TRBJ1-6; no reliable D call. Germline values: CDR1 MNHEY, CDR2 SVGAGI. This CDR3 has 14 amino acids. Trimming shortened V by 6 bases and J by 9 bases, and 15 bases separated the two germline ends. Here the CDR3 reads CASSPTGGVSPLHF. DNA for the CDR3: TGTGCCAGCAGCCCAACTGGTGGGGTTTCACCCCTCCACTTT.

The chain couples TRBV6-5 to TRBJ2-2; TRBD2 might be the D (6 bases). The V gene's germline CDR1 is MNHEY and CDR2 SVGAGI. V gave up 8 bases and J gave up 4 bases, with 17 bases separating them. The CDR3 spans 15 residues. The CDR3 DNA reads as TGTGCCAGCGCAGGCCGGGGGTGGGTCACCGGGGAGCTGTTTTTT. Translation gives CASAGRGWVTGELFF.

The gene calls are TRBV15 and TRBJ2-7, with D tentatively TRBD1 (6 bases). This CDR3 comprises 15 residues. The germline V and J ends were trimmed by 1 base and 2 bases, with 12 bases remaining between them. Germline assignment: CDR1 LNHNV and CDR2 YYDKDF (reference sequence). The CDR3 loop reads CATSRGQDQTYEQYV. The CDR3 nucleotides read TGTGCCACCAGCAGAGGACAGGACCAAACCTACGAGCAGTACGTC.

The chain links TRBV18 to TRBJ1-1; D call uncertain. Germline values: CDR1 KGHSH, CDR2 LQKENI. V was shortened by 3 bases and J by 1 base, with 9 bases between the two germline ends. The CDR3 loop spans 14 amino acids. In DNA form, the CDR3 reads TGTGCCAGCTCACCCAACACGCAGAACACTGAAGCTTTCTTT. It codes for CASSPNTQNTEAFF.

In its sample, this clone was seen once. The rearrangement uses TRBV4-3 and TRBJ1-2, with 7 bases that match TRBD1. The CDR3 totals 14 residues. Germline V gene sequence: CDR1 LGHNA, CDR2 YSLEER. The junction had 6 bases not matched to a gene; V was cut back by 4 bases and J by 4 bases. CDR3 sequence (DNA): TGCGCCAGCAGCCGATCCGGGACAGTCTATGGCTACACCTTC. Its protein is CASSRSGTVYGYTF.

The gene calls are TRBV5-1 and TRBJ1-2; 7 nucleotides agree with TRBD1. Germline V gene lookup returns CDR1 SGHRS and CDR2 YFSETQ. The CDR3 spans 13 residues. J was trimmed by 9 bases and V by 0 bases; bases with no gene match: 5. The CDR3 sequence is CASSLETGSSYTF. The CDR3 nucleotides read TGCGCCAGCAGCTTGGAGACAGGGAGTAGCTACACCTTC.

This clone occurred a few times. The chain is built from TRBV28 and TRBJ2-4, with TRBD1 matching over 7 bases. CDR1 is MDHEN and CDR2 is SYDVKM in the germline V gene. This CDR3 spans 13 amino acids. The V segment lost 6 bases and the J segment 8 bases; nucleotides outside the gene matches: 7. CDR3 amino acids: CASRRQGLDIQYF. The DNA for the CDR3 is TGTGCCAGCAGGAGACAGGGTCTCGACATTCAGTACTTC.

The V gene is TRBV9, the J gene TRBJ1-4; D not certain. The CDR3 is made up of 16 amino acids. Germline assignment: CDR1 SGDLS and CDR2 YYNGEE. The V gene lost 0 bases and the J gene lost 4 bases, with 13 bases spanning the gap. The CDR3 protein is CASSVEGGGHNEKLFF. DNA of the CDR3: TGTGCCAGCAGCGTAGAAGGTGGCGGTCATAATGAAAAACTGTTTTTT.

The chain combines TRBV18 with TRBJ2-1, with 7 bases matching TRBD1. The CDR3 is 14 amino acids. Trimming removed 3 bases from V and 9 bases from J; junction bases left unmatched: 8. CDR1 is KGHSH and CDR2 is LQKENI in the germline V gene. The DNA of the CDR3 is TGTGCCAGCTCACCGACGACAGGGTTGAGTGAGCAGTTCTTC. Its protein is CASSPTTGLSEQFF.

The sample holds a few counts of this clone. The chain is built from TRBV7-3 and TRBJ1-2; weak D call: TRBD1 (5 bases). CDR3 length equals 15 residues. The germline CDR1 and CDR2 sequences are SGHTA and FQGTGA. Between the trimmed V and J ends, which lost 2 bases and 5 bases, there was a span of 15 bases. CDR3 nucleotide sequence: TGTGCCAGCAGCTTACAGCCGGGACCCTTATATGGCTACACCTTC. It codes for CASSLQPGPLYGYTF.

The V gene is TRBV3-1 (or the pseudogene TRBV3-2), the J gene TRBJ1-2; D uncertain. The CDR3 has 16 amino acids. V shed 2 bases and J shed 4 bases, with 17 bases lying between them. In germline, CDR1 is LGHDT, CDR2 YNNKEL (reference sequence). The CDR3, as DNA: TGTGCCAGCAGCCAATGGCTAAGTTATCGTAGCTATGGCTACACCTTC. Translating gives CASSQWLSYRSYGYTF.

The rearrangement joins TRBV5-8 to TRBJ2-7; TRBD1 is a possible D gene (6 bases). V dropped 7 bases and J dropped 4 bases, with 27 bases sitting between them. The CDR3 contains 17 residues. The germline CDR1 and CDR2 sequences are SGHTS and YDEGEE. CDR3 amino acids: CASAPTKLGQGFYEQYV. CDR3 nucleotide sequence: TGTGCCAGCGCCCCAACAAAATTGGGACAAGGTTTTTACGAGCAGTACGTC.

The CDR3 DNA is TGTGCCAGCAGCTTACGGGACCCGTACAATGAGCAGTTCTTC. Protein: CASSLRDPYNEQFF. The rearrangement joins TRBV11-2 to TRBJ2-1, with D perhaps TRBD1 or TRBD2 (5 bases each). The CDR3 is 14 amino acids. Trimming removed 2 bases from V and 4 bases from J, with 9 bases in between. Germline CDR1 SGHAT, CDR2 FQNNGV.

The rearrangement uses TRBV14 and TRBJ2-3; the match to TRBD2 covers 8 bases. CDR1 is SGHDN and CDR2 is FVKESK in the germline V gene. The CDR3 is made up of 14 amino acids. V was pared by 8 bases and J by 2 bases, with 6 bases of the junction left unmatched. In DNA, the CDR3 is TGTGCCAGCGCTGTAGCGGGATCCACAGATACGCAGTATTTT. This encodes CASAVAGSTDTQYF.

The chain employs TRBV6-5 and TRBJ2-7; D gene unclear. The CDR3 has 12 amino acids. Trimming pared 7 bases from V and 2 bases from J, leaving 9 bases between. Germline CDR1 is MNHEY and CDR2 is SVGAGI. The CDR3 DNA reads TGTGCCAGCAAAACAGCTACCTACGAGCAGTACGTC. Protein sequence: CASKTATYEQYV.

The chain uses TRBV5-1 and TRBJ1-1; no clear D. The CDR3 length is 12 residues. V was cut by 3 bases and J by 12 bases, with 15 bases left in between. Germline V gives CDR1 SGHRS, CDR2 YFSETQ. In nucleotides, the CDR3 is TGCGCCAGCAGCTCGTTAGGTGAGGAGACTTTCTTT. Translated, it gives CASSSLGEETFF. Variable domain in full (rest from reference TRBV5-1 and TRBJ1-1): KAGVTQTPRYLIKTRGQQVTLSCSPISGHRSVSWYQQTPGQGLQFLFEYFSETQRNKGNFPGRFSGRQFSNSRSEMNVSTLELGDSALYLCASSSLGEETFFGQGTRLTVV.

The chain links TRBV5-1 to TRBJ2-6; D unclear. Trimming took off 4 bases at V and 2 bases at J, with 10 bases between the two ends. The CDR3 covers 15 residues. The germline V gene encodes CDR1 SGHRS and CDR2 YFSETQ. CDR3 bases: TGCGCCAGCAGCCATCGCAATACTGGGGCCAACGTCCTGACTTTC. It is translated as CASSHRNTGANVLTF.